These T cell receptor beta chains were read from a single sample in a study of CD8+CD57+ T cells in acquired aplastic anemia. TCRdb re-called the reads through MiXCR, storing one row per CDR3 protein. The sample has 150,000 or so distinct CDR3 sequences, roughly 50% seen once. Input material: sorted CD4+, CD8+, or CD8+CD57+ T cells (not recorded which) from PBMCs. The receptor source for this set is a human donor with aplastic anemia. Each CDR3 is given with its conserved first and last residue. D genes are given only for firm matches. The size field is filled for only some rows; it gives once, few, many or a size class.

D gene: .; J gene: TRBJ1-1; clone size: few; V gene: TRBV29-1; CDR3 length: 13; CDR3 protein: CSVVRMLNTEAFF; CDR3 DNA: TGCAGCGTTGTGAGGATGCTGAACACTGAAGCTTTCTTT
D gene: .; J gene: TRBJ2-7; clone size: many; V gene: TRBV15; CDR3 length: 14; CDR3 protein: CATTRAVSGYEQYF; CDR3 DNA: TGTGCCACCACCCGGGCGGTTAGCGGCTACGAGCAGTACTTC
D gene: .; J gene: TRBJ1-2; clone size: .; V gene: TRBV20-1; CDR3 length: 12; CDR3 protein: CSARDNNYGYTF; CDR3 DNA: TGCAGTGCTAGAGACAATAACTATGGCTACACCTTC
D gene: .; J gene: TRBJ1-5; clone size: .; V gene: TRBV19; CDR3 length: 11; CDR3 protein: CASGSLQPQHF; CDR3 DNA: TGTGCCAGTGGCAGCCTACAACCCCAGCATTTT
D gene: .; J gene: TRBJ2-7; clone size: .; V gene: TRBV20-1; CDR3 length: 13; CDR3 protein: CSAIRETSYEQYF; CDR3 DNA: TGCAGTGCTATCCGGGAGACCTCCTACGAGCAGTACTTC
D gene: .; J gene: TRBJ2-1; clone size: many; V gene: TRBV7-6; CDR3 length: 13; CDR3 protein: CASSLQGYNEQFF; CDR3 DNA: TGTGCCAGCAGCTTACAGGGTTACAATGAGCAGTTCTTC
D gene: .; J gene: TRBJ2-2; clone size: once; V gene: TRBV24-1; CDR3 length: 13; CDR3 protein: CATERPGAGELFF; CDR3 DNA: TGTGCCACCGAGCGCCCCGGGGCCGGGGAGCTGTTTTTT
D gene: TRBD2; J gene: TRBJ2-7; clone size: few; V gene: TRBV10-3; CDR3 length: 14; CDR3 protein: CAISEGLAGYEQYF; CDR3 DNA: TGTGCCATCAGTGAGGGACTAGCGGGATACGAGCAGTACTTC
D gene: TRBD2; J gene: TRBJ2-3; clone size: many; V gene: TRBV11-2; CDR3 length: 18; CDR3 protein: CASSLDGLADSITDTQYF; CDR3 DNA: TGTGCCAGCAGCTTAGACGGACTAGCGGACTCTATCACAGATACGCAGTATTTT
D gene: .; J gene: TRBJ2-3; clone size: many; V gene: TRBV11-1; CDR3 length: 16; CDR3 protein: CASSLRELQSTDTQYF; CDR3 DNA: TGTGCCAGCAGCCTTAGGGAGCTCCAAAGCACAGATACGCAGTATTTT
D gene: .; J gene: TRBJ2-1; clone size: .; V gene: TRBV7-9; CDR3 length: 11; CDR3 protein: CASSQGPEAFF; CDR3 DNA: TGTGCCAGCAGCCAGGGACCCGAGGCGTTCTTC
D gene: .; J gene: TRBJ1-1; clone size: few; V gene: TRBV29-1; CDR3 length: 14; CDR3 protein: CSVGSGGPNTEAFF; CDR3 DNA: TGCAGCGTTGGGTCCGGCGGGCCGAACACTGAAGCTTTCTTT
D gene: .; J gene: TRBJ1-1; clone size: .; V gene: TRBV27; CDR3 length: 11; CDR3 protein: CASLGSQGAFF; CDR3 DNA: TGTGCCAGCCTCGGGAGCCAAGGAGCTTTCTTT
D gene: TRBD1; J gene: TRBJ2-1; clone size: .; V gene: TRBV19; CDR3 length: 16; CDR3 protein: CASSIPGQGAQGEQFF; CDR3 DNA: TGTGCCAGTAGTATCCCCGGACAGGGGGCGCAGGGTGAGCAGTTCTTC
D gene: .; J gene: TRBJ1-3; clone size: .; V gene: TRBV7-6; CDR3 length: 13; CDR3 protein: CASSVTGLGTIYF; CDR3 DNA: TGTGCCAGCAGCGTCACGGGGCTTGGCACCATATATTTT
D gene: TRBD2; J gene: TRBJ2-2; clone size: many; V gene: TRBV10-1; CDR3 length: 15; CDR3 protein: CASSSGTRGTGELFF; CDR3 DNA: TGCGCCAGCAGTTCCGGGACTAGAGGGACCGGGGAGCTGTTTTTT
D gene: .; J gene: TRBJ1-2; clone size: .; V gene: TRBV27; CDR3 length: 15; CDR3 protein: CASSLIPLGAYGYTF; CDR3 DNA: TGTGCCAGCAGTTTAATCCCGCTAGGGGCCTATGGCTACACCTTC
D gene: TRBD2; J gene: TRBJ2-1; clone size: .; V gene: TRBV10-3; CDR3 length: 15; CDR3 protein: CAISESGGASNEQFF; CDR3 DNA: TGTGCCATCAGTGAGTCCGGGGGGGCCAGCAATGAGCAGTTCTTC
D gene: .; J gene: TRBJ1-5; clone size: .; V gene: TRBV20-1; CDR3 length: 16; CDR3 protein: CSASKKGIGNNQPQHF; CDR3 DNA: TGCAGTGCTAGTAAAAAAGGCATCGGTAACAATCAGCCCCAGCATTTT
D gene: .; J gene: TRBJ2-7; clone size: .; V gene: TRBV2; CDR3 length: 14; CDR3 protein: CASSFNGGLHEQYF; CDR3 DNA: TGTGCCAGCAGTTTCAACGGGGGCCTCCACGAGCAGTACTTC
D gene: .; J gene: TRBJ2-3; clone size: many; V gene: TRBV6-1; CDR3 length: 15; CDR3 protein: CASMPYGSFPDTQYF; CDR3 DNA: TGTGCCAGCATGCCGTACGGGAGCTTCCCAGATACGCAGTATTTT
D gene: TRBD1; J gene: TRBJ2-7; clone size: .; V gene: TRBV15; CDR3 length: 14; CDR3 protein: CATSWDRGMGEQYF; CDR3 DNA: TGTGCCACCAGTTGGGACAGGGGAATGGGGGAGCAGTACTTC
D gene: .; J gene: TRBJ1-1; clone size: few; V gene: TRBV7-9; CDR3 length: 15; CDR3 protein: CASSLVQGRNTEAFF; CDR3 DNA: TGTGCCAGCAGCTTAGTCCAGGGGAGGAACACTGAAGCTTTCTTT
D gene: TRBD2; J gene: TRBJ2-1; clone size: once; V gene: TRBV29-1; CDR3 length: 14; CDR3 protein: CSVLGTSGDNEQFF; CDR3 DNA: TGCAGCGTACTCGGGACTAGCGGGGATAATGAGCAGTTCTTC
D gene: .; J gene: TRBJ2-2; clone size: .; V gene: TRBV9; CDR3 length: 16; CDR3 protein: CASSVDGRLNTGELFF; CDR3 DNA: TGTGCCAGCAGCGTAGATGGCAGGTTGAACACCGGGGAGCTGTTTTTT
D gene: TRBD1; J gene: TRBJ2-4; clone size: few; V gene: TRBV11-3; CDR3 length: 15; CDR3 protein: CASSLTGTGKNIQYF; CDR3 DNA: TGTGCCAGCAGCCTTACCGGGACAGGGAAGAACATTCAGTACTTC
D gene: TRBD1; J gene: TRBJ2-7; clone size: many; V gene: TRBV30; CDR3 length: 10; CDR3 protein: CACGQGEQYF; CDR3 DNA: TGTGCCTGCGGACAGGGCGAGCAGTACTTC
D gene: .; J gene: TRBJ2-7; clone size: .; V gene: TRBV10-3; CDR3 length: 14; CDR3 protein: CAISADRETGEQYF; CDR3 DNA: TGTGCCATCAGCGCCGATAGGGAGACGGGCGAGCAGTACTTC
D gene: TRBD1; J gene: TRBJ2-2; clone size: few; V gene: TRBV24-1; CDR3 length: 15; CDR3 protein: CATSERGLNTGELFF; CDR3 DNA: TGTGCCACCAGTGAGAGGGGGCTGAACACCGGGGAGCTGTTTTTT
D gene: .; J gene: TRBJ2-5; clone size: many; V gene: TRBV6-1; CDR3 length: 13; CDR3 protein: CASAPGTQETQYF; CDR3 DNA: TGTGCCAGCGCCCCGGGGACACAAGAGACCCAGTACTTC
D gene: TRBD1; J gene: TRBJ1-5; clone size: .; V gene: TRBV19; CDR3 length: 18; CDR3 protein: CASSRKTGFPNSNQPQHF; CDR3 DNA: TGTGCCAGTAGCCGTAAGACAGGGTTCCCTAATAGCAATCAGCCCCAGCATTTT
D gene: .; J gene: TRBJ1-5; clone size: .; V gene: TRBV19; CDR3 length: 14; CDR3 protein: CASKDGVYNEPQHF; CDR3 DNA: TGTGCCAGTAAAGATGGAGTCTACAATGAGCCCCAGCATTTT
D gene: .; J gene: TRBJ1-5; clone size: few; V gene: TRBV2; CDR3 length: 14; CDR3 protein: CASRQGEQNQPQHF; CDR3 DNA: TGTGCCAGCAGACAGGGAGAACAAAATCAGCCCCAGCATTTT
D gene: .; J gene: TRBJ1-3; clone size: .; V gene: TRBV9; CDR3 length: 16; CDR3 protein: CASSLTGTHSGNTIYF; CDR3 DNA: TGTGCCAGCAGCTTGACCGGGACTCACTCTGGAAACACCATATATTTT
D gene: .; J gene: TRBJ1-2; clone size: many; V gene: TRBV24-1; CDR3 length: 12; CDR3 protein: CATSDLTHGYTF; CDR3 DNA: TGTGCCACCAGTGATTTGACTCATGGCTACACCTTC